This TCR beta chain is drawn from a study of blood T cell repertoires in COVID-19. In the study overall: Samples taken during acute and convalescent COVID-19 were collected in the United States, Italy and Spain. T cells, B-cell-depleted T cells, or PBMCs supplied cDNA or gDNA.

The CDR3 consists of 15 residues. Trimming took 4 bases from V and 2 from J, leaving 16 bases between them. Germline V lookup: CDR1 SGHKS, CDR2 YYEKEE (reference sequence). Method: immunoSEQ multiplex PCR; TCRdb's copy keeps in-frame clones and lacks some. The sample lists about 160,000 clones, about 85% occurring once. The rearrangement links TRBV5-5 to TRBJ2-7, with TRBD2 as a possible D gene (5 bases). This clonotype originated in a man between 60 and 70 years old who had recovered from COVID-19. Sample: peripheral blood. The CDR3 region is CASSPRGLGTYEQYF. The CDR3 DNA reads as TGTGCCAGCAGCCCGAGAGGACTGGGAACCTACGAGCAGTACTTC.